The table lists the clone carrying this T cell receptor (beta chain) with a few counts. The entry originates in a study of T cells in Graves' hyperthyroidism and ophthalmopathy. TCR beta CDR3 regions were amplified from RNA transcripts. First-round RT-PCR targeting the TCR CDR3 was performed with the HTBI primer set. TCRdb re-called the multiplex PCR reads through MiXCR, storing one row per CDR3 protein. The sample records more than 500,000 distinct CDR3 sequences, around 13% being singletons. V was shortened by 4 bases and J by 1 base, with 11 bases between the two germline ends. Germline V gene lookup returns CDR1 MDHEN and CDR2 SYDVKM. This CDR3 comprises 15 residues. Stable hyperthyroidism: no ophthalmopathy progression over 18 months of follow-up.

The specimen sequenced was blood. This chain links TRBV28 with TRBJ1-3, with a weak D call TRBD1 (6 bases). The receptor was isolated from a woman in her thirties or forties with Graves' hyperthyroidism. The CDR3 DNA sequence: TGTGCCAGCAGTTGGGGGGCCGGGTCTGGAAACACCATATATTTT. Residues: CASSWGAGSGNTIYF.